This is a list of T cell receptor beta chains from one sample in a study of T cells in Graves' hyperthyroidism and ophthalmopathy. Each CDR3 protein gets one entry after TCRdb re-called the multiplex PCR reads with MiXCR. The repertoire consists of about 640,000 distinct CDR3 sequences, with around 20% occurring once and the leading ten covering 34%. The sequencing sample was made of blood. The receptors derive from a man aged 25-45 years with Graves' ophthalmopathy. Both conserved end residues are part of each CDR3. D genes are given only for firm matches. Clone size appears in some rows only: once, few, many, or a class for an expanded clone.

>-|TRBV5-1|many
CASSPGVTSYEQYF
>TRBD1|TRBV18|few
CASSPRGQGAPGYGYTF
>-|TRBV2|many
CASSADRYNEQFF
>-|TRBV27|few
CASSQTSPVTDTQYF
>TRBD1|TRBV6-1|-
CASSEGETGNSYEQYF
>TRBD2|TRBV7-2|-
CASSPTSGRPNTGELFF
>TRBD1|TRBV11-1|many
CASSPRDRVDGYTF
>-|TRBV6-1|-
CASSSTDRIPDTQYF
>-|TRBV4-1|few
CASSQGVGSSGNTIYF
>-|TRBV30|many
CAWTTGLSYEQYF
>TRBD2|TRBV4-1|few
CASSLGTSDEETQYF
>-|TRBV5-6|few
CASSQPLIADSSYNEQFF
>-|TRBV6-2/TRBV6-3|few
CASSQSPDREGEQFF
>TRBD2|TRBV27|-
CASSSLGLADYNEQFF
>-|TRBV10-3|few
CAISDVSGPDTQYF
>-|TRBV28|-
CASRSPPGTQGPYNEQFF
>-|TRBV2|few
CASRGLKLFF
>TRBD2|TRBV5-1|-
CASSSETKIGLANLQETQYF
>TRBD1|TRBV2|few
CASSEALGFRGQGTGELFF
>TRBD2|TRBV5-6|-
CASSLSGGRRNEQFF
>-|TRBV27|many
CASSFSGEAFF
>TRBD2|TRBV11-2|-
CASSLARGLAGFTDTQYF
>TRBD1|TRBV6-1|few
CASRSGQHNSPLHF